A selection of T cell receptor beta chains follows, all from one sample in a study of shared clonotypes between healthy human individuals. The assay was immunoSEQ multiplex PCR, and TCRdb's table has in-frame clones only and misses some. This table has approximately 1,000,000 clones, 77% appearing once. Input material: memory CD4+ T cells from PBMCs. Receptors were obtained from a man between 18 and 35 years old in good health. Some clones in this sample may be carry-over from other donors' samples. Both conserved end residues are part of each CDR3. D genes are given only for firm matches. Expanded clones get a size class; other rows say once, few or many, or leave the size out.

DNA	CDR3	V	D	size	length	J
TGTGCCAGCAGTTACACTCAGGGCCCCTATGGCTACACCTTC	CASSYTQGPYGYTF	TRBV7-9	.	.	14	TRBJ1-2
TGCGCCAGCAGCTCTGGGGTCAGGGGGCGAACTGAAGCTTTCTTT	CASSSGVRGRTEAFF	TRBV5-1	TRBD1	.	15	TRBJ1-1
TGTGCCAGCAGTTATGCCGGGAACCGCTACAATGAGCAGTTCTTC	CASSYAGNRYNEQFF	TRBV5-6	.	few	15	TRBJ2-1
TGCAGCGCCCGTTTATCAGGAAAAGGTTCTGGCGAGCAGTACTTC	CSARLSGKGSGEQYF	TRBV29-1	.	.	15	TRBJ2-7
TGTGCCACCAGCAGAGACGGCCAGGAGGGGTACGAGCAGTACTTC	CATSRDGQEGYEQYF	TRBV15	.	.	15	TRBJ2-7
TGTGCCAGCAGTTTAGTGAAAAAGCGGCAGGGGAAACTGTTTTTT	CASSLVKKRQGKLFF	TRBV6-5	.	.	15	TRBJ1-4
TGTGCCAGCAGAGAGGGACAGGGAGCCCGGCCCCAGCATTTT	CASREGQGARPQHF	TRBV6-6	TRBD1	.	14	TRBJ1-5
TGCAGCGTCTGGGACAGGGGGCGTTTTGGGGCCAACGTCCTGACTTTC	CSVWDRGRFGANVLTF	TRBV29-1	TRBD1	.	16	TRBJ2-6
TGTGCCAGCAGGTACCACCAAGGGAACACTGAAGCTTTCTTT	CASRYHQGNTEAFF	TRBV6-5	.	.	14	TRBJ1-1
TGTGCCAGCAGAACTAGCGGGAGGTCCCACGAGCAGTACTTC	CASRTSGRSHEQYF	TRBV28	TRBD2	.	14	TRBJ2-7
TGTGCCAGCAGCTATCCGGGGGCCTACGAGCAGTACTTC	CASSYPGAYEQYF	TRBV7-6	.	.	13	TRBJ2-7
TGCGCCAGCAGCCACCAGGGAGGGAGGGCAACTAATGAAAAACTGTTTTTT	CASSHQGGRATNEKLFF	TRBV5-1	.	.	17	TRBJ1-4
TGCGCCAGCAGCCAAGGTCACTCGGGGGGGCAAGAGACCCAGTACTTC	CASSQGHSGGQETQYF	TRBV4-1	TRBD2	.	16	TRBJ2-5
TGTGCCTGGAGGAAAACAGGGTCCTACGAGCAGTACTTC	CAWRKTGSYEQYF	TRBV30	.	.	13	TRBJ2-7
TGTGCCAGCAGTTTTCCCGGGGGAAGAAACTATGGCTACACCTTC	CASSFPGGRNYGYTF	TRBV28	.	many	15	TRBJ1-2
TGCGCCAGCAGCCAAGACGCTATGACTAGCGGGAGGGCAAGTGTAGGTGAGACCCAGTACTTC	CASSQDAMTSGRASVGETQYF	TRBV4-3	TRBD2	.	21	TRBJ2-5
TGCGCCAGCAGCTTGATGGGACCATCCTACGAGCAGTACTTC	CASSLMGPSYEQYF	TRBV5-1	.	few	14	TRBJ2-7
TGTGCCAGCAGCTCACCGGGACAGGGGCAGAACACTGAAGCTTTCTTT	CASSSPGQGQNTEAFF	TRBV7-9	TRBD1	.	16	TRBJ1-1
TGCAGCGTTGAAGGCGGGTGGAGCAACACCGGGGAGCTGTTTTTT	CSVEGGWSNTGELFF	TRBV29-1	.	.	15	TRBJ2-2
TGTGCCAGCAGTCCCTCGACAGGGCCGGACTCTGGGGCCAACGTCCTGACTTTC	CASSPSTGPDSGANVLTF	TRBV25-1	TRBD1	.	18	TRBJ2-6
TGTGCCAGCAGCAAAGCTATAGGGGTAGGGGATCAGCCCCAGCATTTT	CASSKAIGVGDQPQHF	TRBV21-1	.	.	16	TRBJ1-5
TGCGCCAGCAGCTTGGACAGGCCTTTGGACGAGCAGTACTTC	CASSLDRPLDEQYF	TRBV5-1	.	.	14	TRBJ2-7
TGTGCCAGCAGTCCCCCTACGGGCCTTAGGCGCACCGGGGAGCTGTTTTTT	CASSPPTGLRRTGELFF	TRBV28	.	once	17	TRBJ2-2
TGTGCCAGCAGCTTTAATTTGTGGGAGGGAACCTACGAGCAGTACTTC	CASSFNLWEGTYEQYF	TRBV13	TRBD2	few	16	TRBJ2-7
TGTGCCAGCAGCCCAGGGGGCCGGGGGAACACCGGGGAGCTGTTTTTT	CASSPGGRGNTGELFF	TRBV11-3	TRBD1	few	16	TRBJ2-2
TGCGCCAGCAGCCCCAATTCGCCGGAGGGAGGGCAGTACTTC	CASSPNSPEGGQYF	TRBV5-1	.	.	14	TRBJ2-7
TGTGCCAGCAGCTTAGCGTCCTTCAGACAGGGGAACTATGGCTACACCTTC	CASSLASFRQGNYGYTF	TRBV7-8	TRBD1	.	17	TRBJ1-2
TGTGCCAGCAGTGACCTGCCCCCGGGACAGGGTTTGCCCTACGAGCAGTACTTC	CASSDLPPGQGLPYEQYF	TRBV25-1	TRBD1	.	18	TRBJ2-7
TGTGCCAGCAGCCAAGTTCCGGGGGCTGAAGCTTTCTTT	CASSQVPGAEAFF	TRBV4-2	.	.	13	TRBJ1-1
TGTGCCAGCAGCGTAGCAGGCGGGATAACAGATACGCAGTATTTT	CASSVAGGITDTQYF	TRBV9	.	.	15	TRBJ2-3
TGTGCCAGCAGTTTGGGGGGACTGGTAAACTATGGCTACACCTTC	CASSLGGLVNYGYTF	TRBV27	.	.	15	TRBJ1-2
TGTGCCTGGAGTGTAACTTTCTCCCCGTGGTACGAGCAGTACTTC	CAWSVTFSPWYEQYF	TRBV30	.	once	15	TRBJ2-7
TGCAGCGTTGCCCGACTAGAGGGGCCCGGGGAGCTGTTTTTT	CSVARLEGPGELFF	TRBV29-1	.	.	14	TRBJ2-2
TGTGCCAGCAGTTTAAGGGGCACAGATACGCAGTATTTT	CASSLRGTDTQYF	TRBV27	.	many	13	TRBJ2-3
TGTGCCAGCAGTTTCCGGGGGCAGGGGTATGGCTACACCTTC	CASSFRGQGYGYTF	TRBV6-5	.	.	14	TRBJ1-2
TGTGCCAGCAGCTTACAGGAAAACACTGAAGCTTTCTTT	CASSLQENTEAFF	TRBV7-3	.	.	13	TRBJ1-1
TGTGCCATCAGTACCACAGGGGGGGAAGCTTTCTTT	CAISTTGGEAFF	TRBV10-3	TRBD1	.	12	TRBJ1-1
TGTGCCAGCTCACCAAGGACTAGCGGAGAGACCCAGTACTTC	CASSPRTSGETQYF	TRBV18	TRBD2	.	14	TRBJ2-5
TGTGCCAGCAGCGTAGATGCCGGGACCTACTACGAGCAGTACTTC	CASSVDAGTYYEQYF	TRBV9	.	.	15	TRBJ2-7
TGTGCCTGGAGTGGGGGGACTAGCGGGAGGACAGATACGCAGTATTTT	CAWSGGTSGRTDTQYF	TRBV30	TRBD2	.	16	TRBJ2-3
TGTGCCAGCAGCTCGGGACTAGCGGCGAACACCGGGGAGCTGTTTTTT	CASSSGLAANTGELFF	TRBV7-3	TRBD2	.	16	TRBJ2-2
TGTGCCAGCAGCCCTATAGGCGGGGGCGACACCGGGGAGCTGTTTTTT	CASSPIGGGDTGELFF	TRBV7-9	.	once	16	TRBJ2-2
TGTGCCAGCAGCTTGATCGACAGGGGAATCTACAATGAGCAGTTCTTC	CASSLIDRGIYNEQFF	TRBV7-3	TRBD1	.	16	TRBJ2-1
TGTGCCAGCAGCTTATCTCCAGGGACCTACGAGCAGTACTTC	CASSLSPGTYEQYF	TRBV11-2	.	.	14	TRBJ2-7
TGTGCCAGCAGTCTATCATCCAGCTACGAGCAGTACTTC	CASSLSSSYEQYF	TRBV28	.	.	13	TRBJ2-7
TGTGCCAGCAGCCCACCGGACGGGAAAAGTCCCTACGAGCAGTACTTC	CASSPPDGKSPYEQYF	TRBV7-9	.	.	16	TRBJ2-7
TGTGCCAGCAGCCCCCCTCGACGCAGAGACGGACTAGCGGGTACACTTATCGAGCAGTACTTC	CASSPPRRRDGLAGTLIEQYF	TRBV7-3	TRBD2	.	21	TRBJ2-7
TGCAGCGTTGATAGGACTAGCGGATACAATGAGCAGTTCTTC	CSVDRTSGYNEQFF	TRBV29-1	TRBD2	many	14	TRBJ2-1
TGTGCCAGCAGTTACTCATGGACAGAAACCTACGAGCAGTACTTC	CASSYSWTETYEQYF	TRBV6-5	.	.	15	TRBJ2-7
TGCGCCAGCAGCTGGACAGGGTGGGACTACGAGCAGTACTTC	CASSWTGWDYEQYF	TRBV5-1	TRBD1	.	14	TRBJ2-7
TGTGCCAGCAGTCAGGGACGGAACAATGAGCAGTTCTTC	CASSQGRNNEQFF	TRBV11-2	.	.	13	TRBJ2-1
TGTGCCAGCAGGGGCCCGGGCTACCATGAGCAGTTCTTC	CASRGPGYHEQFF	TRBV28	.	.	13	TRBJ2-1
TGTGCCTGGAGTGTGAGGACAACCTACGAGCAGTACTTC	CAWSVRTTYEQYF	TRBV30	.	.	13	TRBJ2-7